The clone carrying this T cell receptor (beta chain) has a handful of counts. What it binds is not known. These data belong to a study of a mutant IDH1 vaccine in newly diagnosed glioma. On the study more broadly: The patients were given eight vaccinations, one each in weeks 1, 3, 5, 7, 11, 15, 19 and 23. Initiation of the vaccine course occurred 4-6 weeks after radiotherapy alone, or alongside temozolomide cycles. Patients under treatment included around 60% males and around 38% females and had a mean age of approximately 40 years.

The time point is: week 23, last vaccination. Topical imiquimod accompanied each vaccine dose, which consisted of 300 ug of mutant IDH1 20-mer peptide. New WHO grade 3 or 4 IDH1-mutant, ATRX-lost astrocytomas were present in all donors. The ends were cut back, 0 bases at V and 5 bases at J, with 8 bases in the middle. The CDR3 covers 13 residues. Germline loops: CDR1 SGHRS, CDR2 YFSETQ. Generated by immunoSEQ multiplex PCR, the TCRdb table keeps only in-frame clones and is missing some. The table has 25,000 to 30,000 clones, 80% to 85% seen once. The V call is TRBV5-1, the J call TRBJ2-5; tentatively, D is TRBD1 (5 bases). Source: PBMCs, taken from a glioma patient whose treatment included an IDH1 peptide vaccine. This TCR was recovered from a young woman with glioma. The CDR3 loop is CASSLGGAETQYF. The DNA for the CDR3 is TGCGCCAGCAGCTTGGGGGGCGCGGAGACCCAGTACTTC.